The present TCR beta chain was sequenced within a study of shared clonotypes between healthy human individuals (dated by TCRdb to about 2020). About the full investigation: A couple of women and a few men aged 18 to 49 years were included in the cohort. For each donor, CD4 naive and CD4 memory were each given three plates, CD8 naive was given two plates, and CD8 memory was given one plate. To estimate repertoire size and how much clonotypes are shared between individuals, the study performed deep sequencing of blood TCR repertoires from a few healthy adults. Libraries were prepared and TCR repertoires were sequenced by different laboratories using diverse techniques, in order to increase sequencing depth and limit assay-specific biases. Each donor's leukapheresis produced roughly between roughly 0.85 and 10 billion PBMCs.

The donors were healthy, HIV-negative adults who had no recently reported acute infections or vaccinations. Only Caucasian adults living in Nashville, Tennessee, USA were represented among the donors. CD4+ T cells were enriched by magnetic negative selection; naive cells were then positively selected on CD45RA, and the negative fraction formed the memory subset. Blood was collected by leukapheresis, and PBMCs were isolated by Ficoll-Histopaque density gradient centrifugation and then cryopreserved in liquid nitrogen vapor phase. Purity and quantity of every magnetically sorted T cell population were checked by analytical flow cytometry. Each sorted fraction had its genomic DNA isolated and then quantified by UV absorbance on a Nanodrop 2000c. CDR1 and CDR2 were assigned from the germline V gene as MNHNS and SASEGT. V and J are truncated by 4 bases and 11 bases respectively, leaving an intervening sequence of 11 bases. Including the terminal cysteine and phenylalanine, the CDR3 comprises 11 residues. The DNA shown is the 33-base CDR3, in frame from base 1.

Summary of the overall study and its limitations: Sampling was restricted to blood, and TCR repertoires in tissues likely differ from the TCR repertoires found in blood. Even with the large sequencing depth, rarefaction of the sorted-subset datasets indicated that sequencing was incomplete. Compared with non-shared clonotypes, the clonotypes found in all four sorted-subset donors had higher generation probabilities. Because the study included only a small number of donors, the genetic and exposure-history diversity represented was limited. Naive subsets generally had larger estimated clonotype richness than memory subsets did. Pairwise subsampling indicated that sequencing depth was expected to affect the degree of clonotype sharing among donors. Sharing across a handful of donors was observed for roughly 5.4% of naive CD4, under 4% of naive CD8, 2.3% of memory CD4, and around 0.4% of memory CD8 clonotypes.

With respect to this clone: Its antigen specificity is not known. No much larger clone is present one base from it, and per-base qualities are unavailable.

TCR CDR3 regions were amplified from genomic DNA by multiplex PCR using the deep immunoSEQ assay. Extracted genomic DNA from each cell subset was spread evenly across all wells of several immunoSEQ 96-well plates, with each plate serving as a replicate. For sorted subsets, about 220 ng of genomic DNA, equivalent to some 33,000 T cell genomes, went into each replicate PCR. Purified libraries were quantified with a Qubit 3.0 fluorometer, sized on a Bioanalyzer 2100, and re-quantified with the KAPA Library Quantification kit. Each immunoSEQ 96-well plate was sequenced on its own single-read 150-cycle Illumina NextSeq 550 flow cell. As for how the authors treated the data: Because the immunoSEQ output held only junctional sequences and lacked quality scores, the filtering could not match the filtering applied to full-length reads. To assign V/J genes and CDR3, sequences were annotated using PyIR, a Python wrapper for IgBLAST v1.9, with IMGT germline references. Reads with weak V/J assignments (E-value above 1e-6), missing CDR3, stop codons, out-of-frame junctions, or ambiguous translated residues were removed. V3J clonotypes were defined as sequences sharing the same inferred V gene, J gene, and CDR3 amino acid sequence. Percentage overlap between repertoires was computed as shared unique clonotypes divided by the size of the smaller repertoire. Three approaches were used to assess repertoire richness: RTK rarefaction, the Chao1 estimator, and Recon v2.1 estimates of unobserved clonotypes. Generation probabilities were computed with OLGA for all TCRbeta clonotypes obtained by the gDNA method from several donors. TCRdb limited this immuneACCESS table to in-frame rearrangements with V and J called. A share of clones is missing; checked studies link under half to unresolved V genes, and the rest is unexplained. V and J calls and clone size are given by that table; D and trimming were obtained from the DNA. The sample table contains some 2,500,000 clones; only one count was recorded for 93% of them. The biggest ten clones account for about 0.38% of the sample.

This TCR was sampled from a man aged 18 to 29 in good health. Some clones in this sample may be carry-over from other donors' samples. Sequenced: naive CD4+ T cells from PBMCs. The meaning of the sample's cell subset or site label: CD45RA+ positively selected. The chain employs TRBV6-1 and TRBJ1-1, with the D gene not clear enough to name. The CDR3 region: CASSVTVVAFF. In nucleotides, the sequence is TGTGCCAGCAGTGTCACAGTGGTGGCTTTCTTT.